These T cell receptor beta chains were read from a single sample in a study of response to subunit inactivated influenza vaccine. MiXCR, applied by TCRdb to the RT-PCR reads, yields one record per CDR3 protein. The repertoire consists of around 150,000 distinct CDR3 sequences, with approximately 10% occurring once and the leading ten covering 12%. The sequenced sample was non-naive T cells sorted from PBMCs, obtained 40 to 50 days after vaccination. Source of these receptors: a man in his fifties who received an inactivated influenza vaccine. Each CDR3 is given with its conserved first and last residue. A D gene is named only where the DNA matches it firmly. For some rows the clone size is stated as once, few or many, or as a class when expanded; others skip it.

j_gene,abundance,v_gene,d_gene,CDR3nt,CDR3aa
TRBJ1-2,-,TRBV3-1,-,TGTGCCAGCAGCCAGAGACGGCCTGACCTATATGGCTACACCTTC,CASSQRRPDLYGYTF
TRBJ2-5,-,TRBV7-2,-,TGTGCCAGCAGCTTAGTAGAGGACAGTAGAGAGACCCAGTACTTC,CASSLVEDSRETQYF
TRBJ1-5,few,TRBV24-1,-,TGTGCCACCAGTGATTTGATGGAGCCCCAGCATTTT,CATSDLMEPQHF
TRBJ2-5,-,TRBV5-1,-,TGCGCCAGCAGCTTCTCCGGGGGCGGCACCCAAGAGACCCAGTACTTC,CASSFSGGGTQETQYF
TRBJ2-1,few,TRBV24-1,-,TGTGCCACCAGTGATTATAGCGGATACTCCTACAATGAGCAGTTCTTC,CATSDYSGYSYNEQFF
TRBJ1-2,few,TRBV20-1,-,TGCAGTGCTAGACAGACAGCTTCCTATGGCTACACCTTC,CSARQTASYGYTF
TRBJ2-7,-,TRBV6-5,TRBD2,TGTGCCAGCAGTTACGGGAGGGCCTCCTACGAGCAGTACTTC,CASSYGRASYEQYF
TRBJ1-2,few,TRBV7-9,TRBD1,TGTGCCAGCACCGCAGCCGGTGCAGGGGGGACCTTC,CASTAAGAGGTF
TRBJ2-3,few,TRBV9,-,TGTGCCAGCAGCGTAGACGGGGCGAGCACAGATACGCAGTATTTT,CASSVDGASTDTQYF
TRBJ1-6,-,TRBV12-3/TRBV12-4,-,TGTGCCAGCAGTTTAGGACACGGAAATTCACCCCTCCACTTT,CASSLGHGNSPLHF
TRBJ2-2,-,TRBV20-1,-,TGCAGTGCTAGGCGGTTAGCAGGCACCGGGGAGCTGTTTTTT,CSARRLAGTGELFF
TRBJ2-5,few,TRBV7-2,-,TGTGCCAGCAGCGAAGCGAGGGGGTCACAAGAGACCCAGTACTTC,CASSEARGSQETQYF
TRBJ2-2,-,TRBV7-7,-,TGTGCCAGCAGCTTGGGCGCAGGGATAAGCGGGGAGCTGTTTTTT,CASSLGAGISGELFF
TRBJ2-7,few,TRBV4-3,TRBD1,TGCGCCAGCAGCACCAGGACAGGGTTCGGTAAAAACTACGAGCAGTACTTC,CASSTRTGFGKNYEQYF
TRBJ2-7,-,TRBV10-2,-,TGCGCCAGCAGTGGACGCAACTACGAGCAGTACTTC,CASSGRNYEQYF
TRBJ2-5,-,TRBV5-4,-,TGTGCCAGCAGCTTGGTGGATGCGTACCAAGAGACCCAGTACTTC,CASSLVDAYQETQYF
TRBJ2-2,-,TRBV5-4,-,TGTGCCAGCAGCTTGCGGCAGACGAACACCGGGGAGCTGTTTTTT,CASSLRQTNTGELFF
TRBJ2-7,-,TRBV6-5,-,TGTGCCAGCAGTTACTCGATCGGGGCCTCATACGAGCAGTACTTC,CASSYSIGASYEQYF
TRBJ2-6,-,TRBV7-8,-,TGTGCCAGCAGCTTAATTCGCCGCAGGCATACCTCCTCTGGGGCCAACGTCCTGACTTTC,CASSLIRRRHTSSGANVLTF
TRBJ2-7,many,TRBV20-1,-,TGCAGTGCTACCCCGGCAGGGAGGTGGAACGAGCAGTACTTC,CSATPAGRWNEQYF
TRBJ2-3,few,TRBV5-6,-,TGTGCCAGCAGCTCAAACACAGATACGCAGTATTTT,CASSSNTDTQYF
TRBJ2-7,many,TRBV7-8,TRBD1,TGTGCCAGCAGCTTAGGCGGGACAGGGGGTAGGTACGAGCAGTACTTC,CASSLGGTGGRYEQYF
TRBJ2-2,-,TRBV3-1,TRBD2,TGTGCCAGCAGGCTAACTAGCGGAGCAACCGGGGAGCTGTTTTTT,CASRLTSGATGELFF
TRBJ1-2,few,TRBV28,TRBD1,TGTGCCAGCAGTCCGGGACAGACTAACTATGGCTACACCTTC,CASSPGQTNYGYTF
TRBJ1-1,-,TRBV11-1,TRBD1,TGTGCCAGCAGCGATGGATCCGGGACAGTTGAAGCTTTCTTT,CASSDGSGTVEAFF
TRBJ2-1,few,TRBV5-1,-,TGCGCCAGCAGCTTGTTGGAGGGGGCCGGGTACAATGAGCAGTTCTTC,CASSLLEGAGYNEQFF
TRBJ2-1,-,TRBV20-1,TRBD2,TGCAGTGCTAGAAGCGGGAGGGGGAGTAATGAGCAGTTCTTC,CSARSGRGSNEQFF
TRBJ2-1,-,TRBV11-2,-,TGTGCCAGCAGCTTAGAACCCTATAGCTCCTACAATGAGCAGTTCTTC,CASSLEPYSSYNEQFF
TRBJ2-3,many,TRBV5-1,TRBD2,TGCGCCAGCAGCTCGCGACTAGCGGGGGCCACAGATACGCAGTATTTT,CASSSRLAGATDTQYF
TRBJ2-7,-,TRBV5-5,-,TGTGCCAGCAGCTTGTATTTGGAGGCAGGGAGTCTATCCGAGCAGTACTTC,CASSLYLEAGSLSEQYF
TRBJ1-1,-,TRBV6-5,TRBD1,TGTGCCAGCAGTTTCCACAGGGGATTGAACACTGAAGCTTTCTTT,CASSFHRGLNTEAFF
TRBJ1-1,many,TRBV12-3/TRBV12-4,TRBD1,TGTGCCAGCAGGAGACAGGGGGCGCAGCACACTGAAGCTTTCTTT,CASRRQGAQHTEAFF
TRBJ2-5,-,TRBV2,TRBD1,TGTGCCAGCAGTAGGGACAGGGGGCAACAAGAGACCCAGTACTTC,CASSRDRGQQETQYF
TRBJ2-7,-,TRBV5-8,TRBD1,TGTGCCAGCAGCAGCGACAGGGGCCTAGGTGAGCAGTACTTC,CASSSDRGLGEQYF
TRBJ1-4,few,TRBV2,-,TGTGCCAGCAGTGAAGCGCGGAAAAAACTGTTTTTT,CASSEARKKLFF
TRBJ2-5,-,TRBV20-1,-,TGCAGTGCTAGAGGGAGGACAGCCCAAGAGACCCAGTACTTC,CSARGRTAQETQYF
TRBJ1-1,many,TRBV12-3/TRBV12-4,-,TGTGCCAGCAGTTCCATTACTGAAGCTTTCTTT,CASSSITEAFF
TRBJ2-1,few,TRBV20-1,-,TGCAGTGCTAGAGATCCGGACCGCAGTCACTCCTACAATGAGCAGTTCTTC,CSARDPDRSHSYNEQFF
TRBJ2-1,few,TRBV12-3/TRBV12-4,-,TGTGCCAGCAGCCCCTCGGGGGCGCGCAATGAGCAGTTCTTC,CASSPSGARNEQFF
TRBJ1-2,few,TRBV10-2,-,TGCGCCAGCAGTGAGCCGACCTATGGCTACACCTTC,CASSEPTYGYTF
TRBJ2-7,few,TRBV11-2,TRBD1,TGTGCCAGCAGCTTCCCTCACAGGGGATCGATCCACGAGCAGTACTTC,CASSFPHRGSIHEQYF
TRBJ1-3,-,TRBV6-5,TRBD1,TGTGCCAGCAGTTCGGGACAGGGGGCGCGTGGAAACACCATATATTTT,CASSSGQGARGNTIYF
TRBJ2-2,-,TRBV24-1,TRBD2,TGTGCCACCAGTCGGTCCGGGACTAGCGTGACCGGGGAGCTGTTTTTT,CATSRSGTSVTGELFF
TRBJ2-5,few,TRBV24-1,TRBD2,TGTGCCACCAGTGACCCGTTAACTAGCGGGAGGGCCGGGGAGACCCAGTACTTC,CATSDPLTSGRAGETQYF
TRBJ1-5,many,TRBV5-1,TRBD1,TGCGCCAGCAGCGCCTCGGGACAGGGGTATCAGCCCCAGCATTTT,CASSASGQGYQPQHF
TRBJ2-3,many,TRBV5-1,-,TGCGCCAGCAGCTTGGGACACCCTGACACAGATACGCAGTATTTT,CASSLGHPDTDTQYF
TRBJ1-2,-,TRBV28,TRBD1,TGTGCCAGCAGGGACAGGGTGGGGCTCTATGGCTACACCTTC,CASRDRVGLYGYTF
TRBJ2-3,-,TRBV18,TRBD2,TGTGCCAGCTCACCACCGGGAGGGGTCACAGATACGCAGTATTTT,CASSPPGGVTDTQYF